This T cell receptor (beta chain) was captured in a study of blood T cell repertoires in COVID-19. Study-wide background: Samples taken during acute and convalescent COVID-19 were collected in the United States, Italy and Spain. The cDNA or gDNA used as material had been derived from T cells, B-cell-depleted T cells, or PBMCs.

V gave up 6 bases and J gave up 6 bases, with 12 bases separating them. The V gene's germline CDR1 is ENHRY and CDR2 SYGVKD. This CDR3 is built from 13 residues. Original data processing: Amplification from reference gene primers served as the basis for estimated nucleated cell counts. Profiling relied on immunoSEQ multiplex PCR, and the TCRdb table lists in-frame clones only, not all of them. V and J calls and clone size are as listed in that table; D and trimming were resolved from the DNA. The sample holds around 100,000 clones; around 81% are singletons and the top ten take under 15%. The rearrangement uses TRBV10-3 and TRBJ2-1, with D unresolved. The sequence was collected from a man between 45 and 60 years old with active or convalescent COVID-19. Source material: peripheral blood. Written as DNA, the CDR3 is TGTGCCATCAGGTCAAAAGGCGGCAATGAGCAGTTCTTC. Translating gives CAIRSKGGNEQFF.